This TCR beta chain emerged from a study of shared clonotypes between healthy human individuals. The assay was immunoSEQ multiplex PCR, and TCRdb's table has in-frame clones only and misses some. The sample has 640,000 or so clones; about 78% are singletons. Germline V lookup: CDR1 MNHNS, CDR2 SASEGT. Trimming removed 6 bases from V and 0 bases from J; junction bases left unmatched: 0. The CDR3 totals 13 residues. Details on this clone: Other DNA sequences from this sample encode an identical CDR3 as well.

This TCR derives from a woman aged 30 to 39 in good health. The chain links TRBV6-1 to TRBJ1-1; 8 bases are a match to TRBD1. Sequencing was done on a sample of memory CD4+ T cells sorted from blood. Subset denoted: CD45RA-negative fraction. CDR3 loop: CASRQGVNTEAFF. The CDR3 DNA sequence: TGTGCCAGCAGACAGGGGGTGAACACTGAAGCTTTCTTT.